These 8 T cell receptor beta chains were all obtained from the same sample, sequenced in a study of blood T cell repertoires in COVID-19 (TCRdb year 2020). Library construction relied on the immunoSEQ multiplex PCR assay. Here the immuneACCESS table is served through TCRdb, limited to in-frame sequences with V and J called. Missing clones are a known gap in these copies; in checked studies unresolved V genes cover under half, and the rest lacks a known reason. Here the sample has hundreds of thousands of clones; about 87% occur a single time. The top ten hold around 0.3% of the sample. The material sequenced was peripheral blood. These receptors were collected from a woman under 30 with acute or convalescent COVID-19.

A note on this clone: The same CDR3 also results from other DNA sequences found in this sample. The chain combines TRBV27 with TRBJ2-7; no reliable D call. The CDR3 covers 12 residues. Germline lookup yields CDR1 MNHEY and CDR2 SMNVEV (reference sequence). Deletions cut 6 bases from V and 0 bases from J, with 6 bases between. CDR3: CASSSGSYEQYF. CDR3 coding DNA: TGTGCCAGCAGCTCAGGCTCCTACGAGCAGTACTTC.

CDR3 protein: CASSRDFNEQFF. In DNA, the CDR3 is TGTGCCAGCAGTCGGGACTTCAATGAGCAGTTCTTC. This chain connects TRBV6-6 to TRBJ2-1; possible D gene TRBD2, 6 bases. V was cut by 5 bases and J by 6 bases, with 8 bases left in between. Germline CDR1 reads MNHNY; CDR2 reads SVGAGI (reference sequence). This CDR3 has 12 residues.

The V call is TRBV7-2, the J call TRBJ2-7, with TRBD1 identical over 8 bases. This CDR3 is 14 amino acids long. V trimming: 2 bases; J trimming: 3 bases; junction bases outside the gene matches: 3. Per the germline V gene, CDR1 is SGHTA and CDR2 is FQGNSA. The CDR3 here is CASSLPGQGYEQYF. For the CDR3, the DNA is TGTGCCAGCAGCTTACCCGGACAGGGCTACGAGCAGTACTTC. The whole variable domain, remainder taken from reference TRBV7-2 and TRBJ2-7, is GAGVSQSPSNKVTEKGKDVELRCDPISGHTALYWYRQSLGQGLEFLIYFQGNSAPDKSGLPSDRFSAERTGGSVSTLTIQRTQQEDSAVYLCASSLPGQGYEQYFGPGTRLTVT.

V and J are TRBV5-1 and TRBJ1-2; D is uncertain. The CDR3 loop spans 13 amino acids. The ends were cut back, 1 base at V and 6 bases at J, with 10 bases in the middle. In germline, CDR1 is SGHRS, CDR2 YFSETQ. The CDR3 loop is CASSLFVSHGYTF. The CDR3, as DNA: TGCGCCAGCAGCTTGTTTGTCAGTCATGGCTACACCTTC.

The chain joins TRBV6-1 to TRBJ2-2; tentatively, D is TRBD2 (6 bases). CDR3 size: 14 residues. Trimming shortened V by 0 bases and J by 6 bases, and 8 bases separated the two germline ends. The V gene's germline CDR1 is MNHNS and CDR2 SASEGT. The CDR3 DNA reads TGTGCCAGCAGTGAAGCGGGCGGGGCCGGGGAGCTGTTTTTT. Amino acids: CASSEAGGAGELFF.

The gene calls are TRBV29-1 and TRBJ1-2, with D hard to call. The V gene lost 3 bases and the J gene lost 7 bases, with 15 bases spanning the gap. This CDR3 comprises 13 residues. Germline CDR1 SQVTM, CDR2 ANQGSEA. The CDR3 DNA reads as TGCAGCGTTGACTCCTTTTGGCGGGGTGGCTACACCTTC. Residues: CSVDSFWRGGYTF. Combining the CDR3 with reference TRBV29-1 and TRBJ1-2 gives the whole variable domain SAVISQKPSRDICQRGTSLTIQCQVDSQVTMMFWYRQQPGQSLTLIATANQGSEATYESGFVIDKFPISRPNLTFSTLTVSNMSPEDSSIYLCSVDSFWRGGYTFGSGTRLTVV.

The V and J genes are TRBV7-6 and TRBJ1-1; D is perhaps TRBD1 (6 bases). Germline CDR1 is SGHVS and CDR2 is FNYEAQ. This CDR3 contains 14 residues. V gave up 4 bases and J gave up 1 base, with 10 bases separating them. Written as DNA, the CDR3 is TGTGCCAGCAGCTCTGGACAGTCGAACACTGAAGCTTTCTTT. This sequence encodes CASSSGQSNTEAFF.

V and J are TRBV28 and TRBJ2-5, with a weak D call TRBD2 (6 bases). Trimming left V 4 bases short and J 3 bases short, with 12 bases between. CDR3 length: 14 residues. The germline CDR1 and CDR2 sequences are MDHEN and SYDVKM. The CDR3 here is CASSSFSGEETQYF. Here the CDR3 DNA reads TGTGCCAGCAGTTCATTCTCGGGAGAAGAGACCCAGTACTTC.